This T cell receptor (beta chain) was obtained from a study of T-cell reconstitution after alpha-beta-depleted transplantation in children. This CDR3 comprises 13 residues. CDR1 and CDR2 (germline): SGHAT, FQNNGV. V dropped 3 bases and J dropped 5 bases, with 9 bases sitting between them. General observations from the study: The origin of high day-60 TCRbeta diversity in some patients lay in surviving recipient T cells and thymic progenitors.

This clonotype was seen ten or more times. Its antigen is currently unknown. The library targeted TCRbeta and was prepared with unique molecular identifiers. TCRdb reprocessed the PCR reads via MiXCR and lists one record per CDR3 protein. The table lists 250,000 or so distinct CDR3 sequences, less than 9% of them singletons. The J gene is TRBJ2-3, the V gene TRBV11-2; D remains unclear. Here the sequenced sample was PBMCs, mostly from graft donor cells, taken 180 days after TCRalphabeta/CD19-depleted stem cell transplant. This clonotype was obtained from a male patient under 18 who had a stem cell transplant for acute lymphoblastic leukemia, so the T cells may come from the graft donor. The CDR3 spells CASSLIGVDTQYF. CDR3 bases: TGTGCCAGCAGCTTGATTGGGGTAGATACGCAGTATTTT.